This T cell receptor beta chain stems from a study of T-cell reconstitution after alpha-beta-depleted transplantation in children. This clonotype has ten or more counts. The antigen is not known. Study-level findings and limits: Surviving recipient T cells and thymic progenitors accounted for the high day-60 TCRbeta diversity observed in some patients. One year post-transplant, T-cell counts and diversity were largely derived from T cells produced anew. Several hundred expanded graft clones reportedly gave rise to the alpha-beta T cells present about two months after transplant.

The CDR3 has 16 residues. The ends lost 3 bases at V and 4 bases at J; junction bases unmatched: 10. A TCRbeta library incorporating unique molecular identifiers was prepared. TCRdb reprocessed the PCR reads via MiXCR and lists one record per CDR3 protein. The profile shows more than 85,000 distinct CDR3 sequences, 6% of them singletons. The chain couples TRBV12-3 or TRBV12-4 to TRBJ2-5; 8 bases map to TRBD2. The source of this sequence is a female patient aged 2-9 years who had a stem cell transplant for Fanconi anemia, so the T cells may come from the graft donor. The sample in question was PBMCs, mostly from graft donor cells, obtained 60 days after TCRalphabeta/CD19-depleted stem cell transplant. CDR3 sequence (DNA): TGTGCCAGCAGTTTTAGGTCCGGGAGGGCCTTAGAGACCCAGTACTTC. Its translation is CASSFRSGRALETQYF.